This T cell receptor (beta chain) was retrieved from a study of early T cells in non-severe SARS-CoV-2 infection. Study in general: Alpha and beta chains were unpaired, from unsorted whole-blood bulk RNA. Overall study results and limits: CD4 and private specificities were missed by VDJdb matching, which favored anti-spike CD8 responses.

Molecules of cDNA were individually given unique molecular identifiers that were attached to them. MiXCR was run by TCRdb on the 5' RACE reads, yielding one entry per CDR3 protein. The table has some 66,000 distinct CDR3 sequences, roughly 13% seen once; the top ten hold about 8.3%. A few counts support this clonotype. What it recognizes is unknown. The germline gives CDR1 MDHEN, CDR2 SYDVKM. The CDR3 length is 20 residues. The germline V and J ends were trimmed by 6 bases and 6 bases, with 36 bases remaining between them. The material sequenced was whole blood. This rearrangement joins TRBV28 to TRBJ2-7, with D uncertain. The receptor comes from an adult who was a healthcare worker with PCR-confirmed SARS-CoV-2 infection or an uninfected control (not recorded which). CDR3 amino acids: CASRALVGHTGRFSVREQYF. The CDR3 nucleotides are TGTGCCAGCAGGGCGTTGGTCGGGCATACCGGAAGGTTCTCCGTTCGCGAGCAGTACTTC.